This TCR beta chain was captured in a study of CD4+ T cells in melanoma. Notes on the study in general: CD8+ T cell, macrophage and B cell function reportedly correlated with neoantigen-specific CD4+ T cells. Diverse differentiation states were reported for melanoma neoantigen-specific CD4+ T cells.

The method was immunoSEQ multiplex PCR; TCRdb's version includes in-frame clones alone and lacks a portion of them. Here the sample spans 90,000 to 130,000 clones, about nine tenths being singletons. In the case of this clone: Antigen: not known.

The sequenced material came from peripheral blood. The TCR sequence derives from a human donor with melanoma.

CDR3: CASSLPRDAKETQYF. As DNA, the CDR3 is TGTGCCAGCAGTCTCCCCCGGGACGCAAAAGAGACCCAGTACTTC. The chain carries TRBV28 and TRBJ2-5; perhaps D is TRBD1 or TRBD2 (5 bases each). From germline, CDR1 is MDHEN and CDR2 SYDVKM. V shed 5 bases and J shed 3 bases, with 16 bases lying between them. The CDR3 contains 15 residues.